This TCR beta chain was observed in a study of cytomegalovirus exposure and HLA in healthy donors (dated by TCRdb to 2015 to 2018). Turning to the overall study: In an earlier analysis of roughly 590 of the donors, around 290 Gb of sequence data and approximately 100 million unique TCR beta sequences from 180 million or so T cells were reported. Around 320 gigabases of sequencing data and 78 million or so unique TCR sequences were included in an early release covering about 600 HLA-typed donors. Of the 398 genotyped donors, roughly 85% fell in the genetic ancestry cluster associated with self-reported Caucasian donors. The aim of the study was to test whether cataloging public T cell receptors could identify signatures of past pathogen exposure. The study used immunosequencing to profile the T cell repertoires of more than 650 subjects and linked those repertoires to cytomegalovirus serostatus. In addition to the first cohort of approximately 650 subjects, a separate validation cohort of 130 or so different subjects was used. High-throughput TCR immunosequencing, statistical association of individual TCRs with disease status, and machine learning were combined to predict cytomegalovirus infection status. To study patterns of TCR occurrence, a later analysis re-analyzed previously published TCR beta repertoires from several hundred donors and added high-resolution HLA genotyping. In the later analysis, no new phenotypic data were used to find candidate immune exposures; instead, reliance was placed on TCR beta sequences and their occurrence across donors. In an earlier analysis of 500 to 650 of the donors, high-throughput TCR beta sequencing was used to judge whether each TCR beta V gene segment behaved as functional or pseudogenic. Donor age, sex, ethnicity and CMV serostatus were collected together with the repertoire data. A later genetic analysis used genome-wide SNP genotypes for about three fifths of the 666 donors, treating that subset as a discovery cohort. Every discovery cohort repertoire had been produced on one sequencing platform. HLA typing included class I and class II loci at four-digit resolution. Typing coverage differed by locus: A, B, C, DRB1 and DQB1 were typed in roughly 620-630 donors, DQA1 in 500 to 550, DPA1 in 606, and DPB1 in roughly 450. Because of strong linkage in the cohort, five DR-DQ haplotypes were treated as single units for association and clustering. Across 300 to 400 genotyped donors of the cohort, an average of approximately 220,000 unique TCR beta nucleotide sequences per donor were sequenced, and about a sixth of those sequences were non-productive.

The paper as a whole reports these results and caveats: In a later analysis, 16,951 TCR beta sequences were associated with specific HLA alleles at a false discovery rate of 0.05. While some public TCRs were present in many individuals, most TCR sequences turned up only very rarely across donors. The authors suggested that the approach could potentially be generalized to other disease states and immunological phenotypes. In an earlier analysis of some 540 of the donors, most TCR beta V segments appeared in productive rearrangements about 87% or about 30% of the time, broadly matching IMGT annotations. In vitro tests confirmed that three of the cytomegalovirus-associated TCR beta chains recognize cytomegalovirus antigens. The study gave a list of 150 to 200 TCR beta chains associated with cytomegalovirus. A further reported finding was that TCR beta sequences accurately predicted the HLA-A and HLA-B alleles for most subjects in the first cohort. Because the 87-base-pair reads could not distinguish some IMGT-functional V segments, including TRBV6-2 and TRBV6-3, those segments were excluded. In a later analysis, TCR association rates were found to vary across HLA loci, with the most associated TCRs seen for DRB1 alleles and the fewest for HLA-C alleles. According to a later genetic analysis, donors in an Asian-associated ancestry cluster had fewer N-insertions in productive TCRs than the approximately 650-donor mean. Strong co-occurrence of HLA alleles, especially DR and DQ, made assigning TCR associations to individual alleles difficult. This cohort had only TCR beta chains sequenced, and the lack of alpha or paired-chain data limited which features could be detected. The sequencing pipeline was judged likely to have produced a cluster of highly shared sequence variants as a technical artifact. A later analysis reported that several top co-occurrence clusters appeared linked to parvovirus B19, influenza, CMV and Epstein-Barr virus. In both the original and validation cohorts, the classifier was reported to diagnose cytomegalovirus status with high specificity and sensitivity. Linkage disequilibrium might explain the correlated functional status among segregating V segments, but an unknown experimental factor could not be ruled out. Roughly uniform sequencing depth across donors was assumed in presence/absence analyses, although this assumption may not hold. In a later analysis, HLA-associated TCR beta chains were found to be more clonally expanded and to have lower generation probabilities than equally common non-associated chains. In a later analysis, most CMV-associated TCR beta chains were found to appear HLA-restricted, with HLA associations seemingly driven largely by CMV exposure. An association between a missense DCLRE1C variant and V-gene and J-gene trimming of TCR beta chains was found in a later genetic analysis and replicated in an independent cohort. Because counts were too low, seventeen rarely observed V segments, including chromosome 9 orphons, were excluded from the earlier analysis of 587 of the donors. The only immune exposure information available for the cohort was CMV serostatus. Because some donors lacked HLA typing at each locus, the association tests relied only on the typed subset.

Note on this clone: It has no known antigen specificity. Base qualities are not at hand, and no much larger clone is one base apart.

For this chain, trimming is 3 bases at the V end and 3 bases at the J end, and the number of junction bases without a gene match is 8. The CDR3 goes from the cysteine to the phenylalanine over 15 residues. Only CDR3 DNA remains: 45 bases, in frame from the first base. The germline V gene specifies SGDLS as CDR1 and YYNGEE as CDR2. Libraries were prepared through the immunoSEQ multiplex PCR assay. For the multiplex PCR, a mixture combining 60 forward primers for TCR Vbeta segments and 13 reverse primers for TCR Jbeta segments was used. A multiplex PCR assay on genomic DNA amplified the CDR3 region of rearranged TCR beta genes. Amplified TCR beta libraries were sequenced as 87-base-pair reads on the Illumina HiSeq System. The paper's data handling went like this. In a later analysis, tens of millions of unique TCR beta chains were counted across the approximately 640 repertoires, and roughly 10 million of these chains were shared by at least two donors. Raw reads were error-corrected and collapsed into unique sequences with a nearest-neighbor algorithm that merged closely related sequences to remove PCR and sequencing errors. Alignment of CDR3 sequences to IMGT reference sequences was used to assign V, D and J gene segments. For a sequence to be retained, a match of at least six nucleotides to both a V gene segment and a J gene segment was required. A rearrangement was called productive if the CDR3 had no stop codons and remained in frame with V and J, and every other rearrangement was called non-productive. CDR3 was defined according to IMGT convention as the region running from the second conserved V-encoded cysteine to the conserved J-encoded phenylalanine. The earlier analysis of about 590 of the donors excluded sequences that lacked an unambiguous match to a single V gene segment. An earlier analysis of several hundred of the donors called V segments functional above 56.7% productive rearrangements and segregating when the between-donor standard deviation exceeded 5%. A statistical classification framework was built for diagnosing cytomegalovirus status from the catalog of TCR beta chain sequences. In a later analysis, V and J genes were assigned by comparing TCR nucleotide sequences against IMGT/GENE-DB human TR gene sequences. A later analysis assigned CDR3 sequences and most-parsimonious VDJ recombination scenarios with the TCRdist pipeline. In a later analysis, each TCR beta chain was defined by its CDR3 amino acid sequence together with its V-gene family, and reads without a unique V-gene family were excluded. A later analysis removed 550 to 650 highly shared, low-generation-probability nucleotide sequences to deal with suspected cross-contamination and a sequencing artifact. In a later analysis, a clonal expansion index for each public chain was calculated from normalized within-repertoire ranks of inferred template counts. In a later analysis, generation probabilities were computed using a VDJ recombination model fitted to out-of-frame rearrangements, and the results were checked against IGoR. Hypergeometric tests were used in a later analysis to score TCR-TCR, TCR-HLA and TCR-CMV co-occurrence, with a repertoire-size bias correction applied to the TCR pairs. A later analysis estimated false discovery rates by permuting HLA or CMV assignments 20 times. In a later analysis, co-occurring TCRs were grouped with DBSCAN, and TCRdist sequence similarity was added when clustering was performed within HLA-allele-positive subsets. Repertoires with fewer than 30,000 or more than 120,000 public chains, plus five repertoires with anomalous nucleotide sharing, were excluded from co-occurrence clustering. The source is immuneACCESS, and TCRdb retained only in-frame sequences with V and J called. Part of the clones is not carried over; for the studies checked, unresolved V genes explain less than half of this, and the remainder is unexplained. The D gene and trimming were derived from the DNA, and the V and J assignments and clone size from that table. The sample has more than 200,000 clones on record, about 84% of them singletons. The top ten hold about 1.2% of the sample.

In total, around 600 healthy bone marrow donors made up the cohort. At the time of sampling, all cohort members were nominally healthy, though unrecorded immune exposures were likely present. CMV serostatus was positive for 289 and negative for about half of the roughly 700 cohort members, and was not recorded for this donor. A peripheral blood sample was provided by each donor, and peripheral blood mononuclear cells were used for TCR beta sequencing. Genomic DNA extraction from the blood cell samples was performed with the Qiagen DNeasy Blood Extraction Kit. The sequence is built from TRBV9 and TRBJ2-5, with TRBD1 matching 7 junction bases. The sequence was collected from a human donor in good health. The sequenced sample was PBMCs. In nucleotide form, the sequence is TGTGCCAGCAGCGCCAACGACAGGGTAAAAGAGACCCAGTACTTC. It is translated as CASSANDRVKETQYF. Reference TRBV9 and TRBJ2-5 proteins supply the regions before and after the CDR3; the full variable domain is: DSGVTQTPKHLITATGQRVTLRCSPRSGDLSVYWYQQSLDQGLQFLIQYYNGEERAKGNILERFSAQQFPDLHSELNLSSLELGDSALYFCASSANDRVKETQYFGPGTRLLVL.